The present entry profiles one T cell receptor (beta chain) with its context. Its antigen is currently unknown. The data derive from a study of shared clonotypes between healthy human individuals. Study at large: A few men and two women, aged 18 to 49, were donors.

Notes on the study in general: The sole specimen, blood, was sampled, and tissue repertoires likely differ. Clonotypes shared by all four sorted-subset donors had higher generation probabilities than non-shared clonotypes.

The assay was immunoSEQ multiplex PCR, and TCRdb's table has in-frame clones only and misses some. This sample has roughly 660,000 clones, with roughly 87% found just once. Germline-derived CDR1 and CDR2 are LNHNV and YYDKDF (reference sequence). The CDR3 length is 16 residues. V lost 3 bases and J 3 bases, leaving 17 bases between the germline ends. The rearrangement links TRBV15 to TRBJ2-5, with a possible D match to TRBD2 (5 bases). Source material: memory CD8+ T cells from PBMCs. Subset given: CD45RO+ cells pooled with CCR7-negative TemRA cells. This TCR came from a man between 18 and 29 years old in good health. Some clones in this sample may be carry-over from other donors' samples. The CDR3 loop is CATSREKDLEEETQYF. For the CDR3, the DNA is TGTGCCACCAGCAGGGAAAAGGACCTGGAGGAAGAGACCCAGTACTTC.